This T cell receptor (beta chain) appears in the sequencing data of a study of post-analysis software for immune sequencing data. The wider study: Both relapsing-remitting and secondary progressive multiple sclerosis featured among the disease courses, as did progressive-relapsing multiple sclerosis.

Study-wide findings and caveats: About five TRBV segments, including TRBV5-6, TRBV5-1 and TRBV20-1, were more frequent in patients than controls.

Unique molecular identifiers were present in the TCR beta cDNA libraries. Via MiXCR, TCRdb re-called the PCR reads, giving one row per CDR3 protein. The sample yields 650,000 to 850,000 distinct CDR3 sequences, about 57% seen once. As to this clonotype: The antigen remains unidentified.

The germline gives CDR1 SGHRS, CDR2 YFSETQ. Trimming took 5 bases from V and 10 from J, leaving 28 bases between them. There are 16 residues in the CDR3. The chain joins TRBV5-1 to TRBJ2-7; D assignment may be TRBD1 or TRBD2 (6 bases each). Material for sequencing was blood. This TCR was recovered from a girl aged 5-17 years with multiple sclerosis. Here the CDR3 DNA reads TGCGCCAGCAGTTCTTCTCGGGACTCCGCTTCAGGGGACCAGTACTTC. Encoded protein: CASSSSRDSASGDQYF.